Included here is one TCR beta chain sequence, with context. What it binds is unknown. The data are from a study of cytomegalovirus exposure and HLA in healthy donors. Study-level findings and limits: What a later analysis showed was that several of the most significant clusters appeared linked to common viral pathogens. A missense DCLRE1C variant was associated with V- and J-gene trimming of TCR beta chains in a later analysis, and an independent cohort replicated the association. According to a later analysis, most TCR beta chains associated with CMV appeared HLA-restricted.

PCR primers comprised 60 Vbeta and 13 Jbeta primers. Study processing details: A later analysis tallied some 84 million unique TCR beta chains, some 10 million of them shared. Produced via immunoSEQ multiplex PCR; TCRdb's table is partial and in-frame only. V, J and clone size are taken as reported in that table, and D and trimming were inferred from the DNA itself. The table shows some 150,000 clones, with about 86% occurring only once. The sample consisted of PBMCs. The receptor comes from a man between 40 and 49 years old in good health and CMV-seropositive.

CDR3 nucleotides: TGTGCCAGCAGCCTCTCGACGGGATACGAGCAGTACTTC. Its protein product is CASSLSTGYEQYF. This chain links TRBV7-9 with TRBJ2-7; D is perhaps TRBD2 (5 bases). The CDR3 extends over 13 amino acids. Germline-derived CDR1 and CDR2 are SEHNR and FQNEAQ (reference sequence). V shed 5 bases and J shed 4 bases, with 12 bases lying between them.